The clone carrying this TCR beta chain was counted many times. Its antigen is as yet unknown. This specimen comes from a study of T cells in Graves' hyperthyroidism and ophthalmopathy. Study as a whole: Sampling of peripheral blood happened at initial diagnosis, prior to any treatment.

RNA transcripts provided the source from which TCR beta CDR3 regions were amplified. The HTBI primer set served for first-round RT-PCR of the TCR CDR3. TCRdb redid the calling of the multiplex PCR reads with MiXCR, one entry per CDR3 protein. The data show nearly 750,000 distinct CDR3 sequences, about 35% seen once. Broader study findings: Peripheral blood also featured most of the thyroid clonotypes expanded above 0.001.

Per the germline V gene, CDR1 is MNHEY and CDR2 is SVGEGT. V gave up 6 bases and J gave up 6 bases, with 9 bases separating them. The CDR3 totals 11 residues. This chain links TRBV6-2 or TRBV6-3 with TRBJ2-7, with unresolved D. The TCR comes from a woman between 40 and 55 years old with Graves' hyperthyroidism. Sequenced input: blood. This chain's CDR3 is CASSASSEQYF. The CDR3 DNA reads as TGTGCCAGCAGCGCAAGTTCCGAGCAGTACTTC.